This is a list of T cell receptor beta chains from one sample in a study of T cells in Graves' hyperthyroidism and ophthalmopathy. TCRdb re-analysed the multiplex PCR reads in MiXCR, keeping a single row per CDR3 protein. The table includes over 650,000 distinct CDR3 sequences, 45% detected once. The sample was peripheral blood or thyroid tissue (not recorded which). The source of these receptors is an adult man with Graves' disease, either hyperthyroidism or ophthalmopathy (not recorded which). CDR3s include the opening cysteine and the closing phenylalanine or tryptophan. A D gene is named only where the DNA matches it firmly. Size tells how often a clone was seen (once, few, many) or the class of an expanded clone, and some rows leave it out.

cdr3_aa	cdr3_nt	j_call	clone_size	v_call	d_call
CASSSGRMNQPQHF	TGTGCCAGCAGTTCTGGACGGATGAATCAGCCCCAGCATTTT	TRBJ1-5	many	TRBV2	.
CSVADGPDQPQHF	TGCAGCGTCGCCGACGGGCCCGATCAGCCCCAGCATTTT	TRBJ1-5	.	TRBV20-1	.
CASSLNWGEGAQHF	TGTGCCAGCAGTTTAAATTGGGGGGAGGGAGCCCAGCATTTT	TRBJ1-5	.	TRBV2	.
CASSLKGLGRDEQYF	TGTGCCAGCAGCCTTAAGGGGCTGGGTCGGGACGAGCAGTACTTC	TRBJ2-7	.	TRBV7-8	.
CSARDPTTRTGAKGYTF	TGCAGTGCTAGAGACCCAACCACGCGGACAGGGGCTAAAGGCTACACCTTC	TRBJ1-2	once	TRBV20-1	TRBD1
CSALQDNYEQYF	TGCAGTGCCTTACAGGATAACTACGAGCAGTACTTC	TRBJ2-7	.	TRBV20-1	.
CSVCENSNTEAFF	TGCAGCGTTTGCGAGAACTCGAACACTGAAGCTTTCTTT	TRBJ1-1	.	TRBV29-1	.
CASESQQREQYF	TGCGCCAGTGAATCACAGCAACGAGAGCAGTACTTC	TRBJ2-7	many	TRBV10-2	.
CASSIQTGSEAFF	TGTGCCAGTAGTATCCAGACAGGGTCTGAAGCTTTCTTT	TRBJ1-1	.	TRBV19	TRBD1
CASSLVVTGELFF	TGTGCCAGCAGCTTGGTTGTAACCGGGGAGCTGTTTTTT	TRBJ2-2	few	TRBV5-4	.
CASRLAGAPYQETQYF	TGTGCCAGCAGGTTAGCGGGAGCTCCCTACCAAGAGACCCAGTACTTC	TRBJ2-5	.	TRBV12-3/TRBV12-4	TRBD2
CASGPRGIYEQYF	TGTGCCAGCGGGCCACGGGGAATATACGAGCAGTACTTC	TRBJ2-7	.	TRBV11-2	.
CASSEHLHF	TGTGCCAGCAGTGAACACCTCCACTTT	TRBJ1-6	.	TRBV12-3/TRBV12-4	.
CATSRAGTGYGYTF	TGTGCCACCAGCAGAGCCGGGACAGGGTATGGCTACACCTTC	TRBJ1-2	.	TRBV15	TRBD1
CASSEGAVHEQYF	TGTGCCAGCAGTGAAGGGGCCGTGCACGAGCAGTACTTC	TRBJ2-7	few	TRBV25-1	.
CASRPTGGGNQPQHF	TGTGCCAGCAGGCCGACAGGCGGGGGCAATCAGCCCCAGCATTTT	TRBJ1-5	few	TRBV2	.
CASSPRDRADNSPLHF	TGTGCCAGCAGTCCCCGGGACAGGGCGGACAATTCACCCCTCCACTTT	TRBJ1-6	.	TRBV10-2	TRBD1
CSLLGTGNYEQYF	TGCAGCCTCCTGGGGACAGGGAACTACGAGCAGTACTTC	TRBJ2-7	.	TRBV29-1	TRBD1
CASSPRRGSNEQYF	TGTGCCAGTAGCCCCCGTAGAGGGTCCAACGAGCAGTACTTC	TRBJ2-7	.	TRBV19	.
CASSSTGQAGNTIYF	TGCGCCAGCAGCTCGACAGGGCAAGCTGGAAACACCATATATTTT	TRBJ1-3	many	TRBV5-1	TRBD1
CASSLRTGTGQPQHF	TGTGCCAGCAGTTTACGGACAGGGACTGGCCAGCCCCAGCATTTT	TRBJ1-5	.	TRBV7-3	TRBD1
CASRGAGTSPLHF	TGTGCCAGCAGGGGTGCAGGGACATCACCCCTCCACTTT	TRBJ1-6	once	TRBV2	.
CSAAPGQGINQPQHF	TGCAGTGCTGCACCGGGACAGGGGATCAATCAGCCCCAGCATTTT	TRBJ1-5	.	TRBV20-1	TRBD1
CASSSNLRREQYF	TGTGCCAGCAGCTCAAACCTACGACGCGAGCAGTACTTC	TRBJ2-7	.	TRBV13	.
CSVEQKNTEAFF	TGCAGCGTTGAACAGAAGAACACTGAAGCTTTCTTT	TRBJ1-1	.	TRBV29-1	.
CASSDWTSGGQTQYF	TGTGCCAGTAGCGATTGGACTAGCGGGGGTCAGACCCAGTACTTC	TRBJ2-5	few	TRBV19	TRBD2
CASSSEGTGTLEAFF	TGTGCCAGCAGCTCGGAAGGGACAGGCACTCTAGAGGCTTTCTTT	TRBJ1-1	.	TRBV7-9	TRBD1
CASSHDPDSRETQYF	TGTGCCAGCAGCCATGACCCGGATAGCAGAGAGACCCAGTACTTC	TRBJ2-5	.	TRBV7-6	.
CSASWPGGSSYEQYF	TGCAGTGCATCGTGGCCGGGGGGCTCCTCCTACGAGCAGTACTTC	TRBJ2-7	few	TRBV20-1	.
CATQGVHYGYTF	TGTGCCACGCAGGGTGTACACTATGGCTACACCTTC	TRBJ1-2	once	TRBV24-1	.
CSAGRESSYEQYF	TGCAGTGCCGGACGGGAGAGCTCCTACGAGCAGTACTTC	TRBJ2-7	.	TRBV20-1	.
CSWRSPQETQYF	TGCAGTTGGCGGTCGCCACAAGAGACCCAGTACTTC	TRBJ2-5	many	TRBV20-1	.
CASSFLVPSSYEQYF	TGTGCCAGCAGTTTTTTGGTACCTAGCTCCTACGAGCAGTACTTC	TRBJ2-7	.	TRBV7-8	.
CASSLASYSNQPQHF	TGTGCCAGCAGCTTGGCCAGTTATAGCAATCAGCCCCAGCATTTT	TRBJ1-5	few	TRBV5-5	.
CASSLPGTMNTEAFF	TGTGCCAGCAGCTTGCCAGGGACAATGAACACTGAAGCTTTCTTT	TRBJ1-1	.	TRBV5-8	.
CATSDGQGSFYGYTF	TGTGCCACCAGTGACGGACAGGGTAGTTTCTATGGCTACACCTTC	TRBJ1-2	many	TRBV24-1	TRBD1
CASSVRQGFTEAFF	TGTGCCAGCAGCGTTCGACAGGGTTTCACTGAAGCTTTCTTT	TRBJ1-1	few	TRBV7-8	TRBD1
CASSLETGRANTEAFF	TGCGCCAGCAGCTTGGAGACAGGCAGGGCGAACACTGAAGCTTTCTTT	TRBJ1-1	.	TRBV5-1	.
CASSSLVGQGVNYGYTF	TGTGCCAGCAGCTCCTTAGTCGGACAGGGTGTCAACTATGGCTACACCTTC	TRBJ1-2	.	TRBV7-2	TRBD1
CAISGGQGYQPQHF	TGTGCCATCAGTGGAGGACAGGGTTATCAGCCCCAGCATTTT	TRBJ1-5	.	TRBV10-3	TRBD1
CASSEVVGKTQYF	TGTGCCAGCAGTGAGGTAGTCGGAAAGACCCAGTACTTC	TRBJ2-5	few	TRBV6-1	.
CASSAHTGIDTEAFF	TGTGCCAGCAGCGCCCACACAGGGATTGACACTGAAGCTTTCTTT	TRBJ1-1	.	TRBV9	.
CASSTTGFYEQYF	TGTGCCAGCAGCACAACTGGATTCTACGAGCAGTACTTC	TRBJ2-7	.	TRBV7-6	.
CASSARRGAGGVETQYF	TGTGCCAGCAGCGCTAGGAGGGGCGCAGGGGGCGTGGAGACCCAGTACTTC	TRBJ2-5	.	TRBV7-9	TRBD1
CSVARTEAFF	TGCAGCGTCGCAAGGACTGAAGCTTTCTTT	TRBJ1-1	many	TRBV29-1	.
CASSTDRALSGNTIYF	TGTGCCAGCAGCACGGACAGGGCCCTCTCTGGAAACACCATATATTTT	TRBJ1-3	.	TRBV2	TRBD1
CASWGQANTEAFF	TGTGCCAGCTGGGGACAGGCAAACACTGAAGCTTTCTTT	TRBJ1-1	many	TRBV2	TRBD1
CATMNTEAFF	TGTGCCACCATGAACACTGAAGCTTTCTTT	TRBJ1-1	many	TRBV2	.
CASSTQKSYEQYF	TGTGCCAGCAGTACGCAAAAATCCTACGAGCAGTACTTC	TRBJ2-7	.	TRBV2	.
CSVDGSNVLTF	TGCAGCGTCGACGGGTCCAACGTCCTGACTTTC	TRBJ2-6	.	TRBV29-1	.
CASSVDPNSNYGYTF	TGTGCCAGCAGCGTAGATCCTAACTCTAACTATGGCTACACCTTC	TRBJ1-2	few	TRBV9	.